This paragraph reports one T cell receptor (beta chain). Its antigen is still unknown. The sample is drawn from a study of cytomegalovirus exposure and HLA in healthy donors. Study-wide context: Earlier, 95 million to 140 million unique TCR beta sequences were recovered from about 200 million T cells by an analysis.

Study-wide points: A later analysis found TCR association rates differed by HLA locus, highest for DRB1 and lowest for HLA-C.

The PCR had 60 Vbeta and 13 Jbeta primers. TCRdb keeps only in-frame clones here, not all; method: immunoSEQ multiplex PCR. The sample carries roughly 100,000 clones, around 78% recorded once. The origin of this receptor is a male donor in good health and CMV-seronegative. What was sequenced was PBMCs.

The DNA of the CDR3 is TGTGCCTGGGACGACAAGAACACTGAAGCTTTCTTT. This codes for CAWDDKNTEAFF. The V call is TRBV30, the J call TRBJ1-1, with no clear D. CDR3 length: 12 amino acids. CDR1 and CDR2 (germline): GTSNPN, SVGIG (reference sequence). V was pared by 5 bases and J by 1 base, with 8 bases between.